A selection of T cell receptor beta chains follows, all from one sample in a study of blood T cell repertoires in COVID-19. Profiling relied on immunoSEQ multiplex PCR, and the TCRdb table lists in-frame clones only, not all of them. Of under 300,000 clones in the sample, over 75% were seen once. The material sequenced was PBMCs or T cells enriched from blood (not recorded which). These receptors were taken from a woman aged 40 to 50 who had been exposed to COVID-19. Each CDR3 is given with its conserved first and last residue. A D gene is named only where the DNA matches it firmly. Rows may omit the clone size; those that give it use once, few, many or a size class.

j_gene,d_gene,v_gene,abundance,CDR3aa,CDR3nt
TRBJ1-4,NA,TRBV7-9,NA,CASSLIRQGREKLFF,TGTGCCAGCAGCTTAATCAGGCAGGGTAGGGAAAAACTGTTTTTT
TRBJ1-1,NA,TRBV5-8,NA,CASSLNYKYTEAFF,TGTGCCAGCAGCTTAAACTACAAGTACACTGAAGCTTTCTTT
TRBJ1-1,NA,TRBV28,NA,CASTRARTEAFF,TGTGCCAGCACCAGGGCACGAACTGAAGCTTTCTTT
TRBJ2-3,NA,TRBV9,NA,CASGGGGPDTQYF,TGTGCGTCGGGTGGCGGGGGCCCAGATACGCAGTATTTT
TRBJ1-5,NA,TRBV21-1,NA,CASFRRNRSEGSQHF,TGTGCCAGCTTTCGGAGAAACAGGTCCGAAGGGTCCCAGCATTTT
TRBJ1-6,NA,TRBV30,once,CASQDNLNSPLHF,TGTGCCTCGCAGGATAATCTAAATTCACCCCTCCACTTT
TRBJ2-5,NA,TRBV15,NA,CATSARQDPTQYF,TGTGCCACCAGCGCCCGACAGGACCCGACCCAGTACTTC
TRBJ2-5,TRBD1,TRBV5-1,NA,CASSRAGTGSPGETQYF,TGCGCCAGCAGCCGTGCCGGGACAGGAAGTCCCGGGGAGACCCAGTACTTC
TRBJ1-2,NA,TRBV19,NA,CASTPRNYGYTF,TGTGCCAGTACCCCACGGAACTATGGCTACACCTTC
TRBJ2-3,NA,TRBV12-3/TRBV12-4,NA,CASSGQNTDTQYF,TGTGCCAGCAGTGGGCAGAACACAGATACGCAGTATTTT
TRBJ1-5,NA,TRBV5-1,NA,CASSLDSGNQPQHF,TGCGCCAGCAGCTTGGATTCGGGTAATCAGCCCCAGCATTTT
TRBJ1-2,NA,TRBV20-1,NA,CSASQANYGYTF,TGCAGTGCTAGTCAGGCTAACTATGGCTACACCTTC
TRBJ2-6,TRBD1,TRBV9,once,CASTDGTGVTGANVLTF,TGTGCCAGTACGGATGGGACAGGGGTAACTGGGGCCAACGTCCTGACTTTC
TRBJ2-2,TRBD1,TRBV11-1,NA,CASTRQGNTGELFF,TGTGCCAGCACCCGACAGGGCAACACCGGGGAGCTGTTTTTT
TRBJ2-5,TRBD2,TRBV18,NA,CASSPRLVGEGRKETQYF,TGTGCCAGCTCACCAAGGCTAGTCGGGGAGGGCCGAAAAGAGACCCAGTACTTC
TRBJ2-3,NA,TRBV2,once,CASSRSGYTDTQYF,TGTGCCAGCAGTCGGAGCGGATACACAGATACGCAGTATTTT
TRBJ1-1,TRBD1,TRBV6-1,NA,CASSDRTGGMNTEAFF,TGTGCCAGCAGTGATAGGACAGGGGGCATGAACACTGAAGCTTTCTTT
TRBJ2-1,NA,TRBV6-4,NA,CASSDGASDYNEQFF,TGTGCCAGCAGTGACGGCGCTAGCGACTACAATGAGCAGTTCTTC
TRBJ2-2,TRBD1,TRBV6-4,NA,CASSGQGDTGELFF,TGTGCCAGCAGTGGACAGGGGGACACCGGGGAGCTGTTTTTT
TRBJ1-2,TRBD1,TRBV19,once,CASSMQGGYGYTF,TGTGCCAGTAGTATGCAGGGGGGCTATGGCTACACCTTC
TRBJ2-1,NA,TRBV28,NA,CASSRIISHNEQFF,TGTGCCAGCAGCCGAATTATCAGTCACAATGAGCAGTTCTTC
TRBJ2-7,NA,TRBV20-1,NA,CSAGADYEQYF,TGCAGTGCTGGGGCAGACTACGAGCAGTACTTC
TRBJ2-7,TRBD2,TRBV4-1,NA,CASSSSGGSEQYF,TGCGCCAGCAGCTCTTCGGGGGGTAGCGAGCAGTACTTC
TRBJ1-4,TRBD1,TRBV27,NA,CASSTWDSSGEKLFF,TGTGCCAGCAGTACATGGGACAGCTCAGGGGAAAAACTGTTTTTT
TRBJ2-4,NA,TRBV7-3,NA,CASSQGGADIQYF,TGTGCCAGCAGCCAAGGGGGGGCCGACATTCAGTACTTC
TRBJ2-1,TRBD1,TRBV27,NA,CASSFGTGAYNEQFF,TGTGCCAGCAGTTTCGGGACAGGGGCGTACAATGAGCAGTTCTTC
TRBJ2-3,NA,TRBV3-1/TRBV3-2,NA,CASSNYARSTDTQYF,TGTGCCAGCAGTAACTATGCCCGAAGCACAGATACGCAGTATTTT
TRBJ2-2,NA,TRBV10-3,NA,CAISESSASRTGELFF,TGTGCCATCAGTGAGTCGTCCGCTAGCCGGACCGGGGAGCTGTTTTTT
TRBJ1-6,TRBD1,TRBV30,NA,CAWSRDRSSYNSPLHF,TGTGCCTGGAGCCGGGACAGGAGCTCCTATAATTCACCCCTCCACTTT
TRBJ2-1,TRBD1,TRBV5-8,NA,CASSSLKTGTGEGDEQFF,TGTGCCAGCAGCTCCCTGAAAACCGGGACAGGGGAAGGAGATGAGCAGTTCTTC
TRBJ2-3,NA,TRBV4-1,NA,CASSLLLAQTSTDTQYF,TGCGCCAGCAGCCTTTTACTAGCCCAAACTAGCACAGATACGCAGTATTTT
TRBJ1-2,TRBD1,TRBV7-9,NA,CASSLRQGTLVSYGYTF,TGTGCCAGCAGCTTAAGACAGGGAACGTTAGTCTCCTATGGCTACACCTTC
TRBJ1-2,NA,TRBV18,once,CASSPTANYGYTF,TGTGCCAGCTCCCCAACAGCTAACTATGGCTACACCTTC
TRBJ1-5,NA,TRBV3-1/TRBV3-2,once,CASSQGDTGRNQPQHF,TGTGCCAGCAGCCAGGGGGACACTGGGAGAAATCAGCCCCAGCATTTT
TRBJ1-6,TRBD1,TRBV6-5,NA,CASSIGTGGNIPLHF,TGTGCCAGCAGTATCGGGACAGGGGGAAATATACCCCTCCACTTT
TRBJ1-4,TRBD1,TRBV5-1,NA,CASSVQGIANEKLFF,TGTGCCAGCAGCGTACAGGGGATAGCTAATGAAAAACTGTTTTTT
TRBJ2-3,TRBD1,TRBV10-3,NA,CAISPGGQEYDTQYF,TGTGCCATCAGTCCCGGGGGACAGGAATACGATACGCAGTATTTT
TRBJ2-3,TRBD1,TRBV6-2/TRBV6-3,NA,CASSPGTGLSTQYF,TGTGCCAGCAGTCCAGGGACAGGTCTGTCTACGCAGTATTTT
TRBJ2-1,NA,TRBV7-9,NA,CASSPQSMRGPYNEQFF,TGTGCCAGCAGCCCGCAGTCGATGCGGGGGCCCTACAATGAGCAGTTCTTC
TRBJ2-6,TRBD1,TRBV5-4,once,CASSPPWGTGNTGANVLTF,TGTGCCAGCAGCCCACCTTGGGGGACAGGGAACACTGGGGCCAACGTCCTGACTTTC
TRBJ1-6,NA,TRBV27,NA,CASSLRTSRNSPLHF,TGTGCCAGCAGTTTGAGAACATCGAGGAATTCACCCCTCCACTTT
TRBJ1-4,TRBD1,TRBV10-3,NA,CAISEGQGAQEKLFF,TGTGCCATCAGTGAGGGACAGGGGGCTCAAGAAAAACTGTTTTTT
TRBJ1-5,TRBD1,TRBV7-9,NA,CASSLSGGGQPQHF,TGTGCCAGCAGCTTGTCAGGGGGAGGTCAGCCCCAGCATTTT
TRBJ2-3,NA,TRBV30,NA,CAWSLTGSLDTQYF,TGTGCCTGGAGTCTAACGGGGTCGCTGGATACGCAGTATTTT
TRBJ2-1,TRBD1,TRBV5-1,once,CASTPDRAGEQFF,TGTGCCAGCACCCCAGACAGGGCAGGTGAGCAGTTCTTC
TRBJ1-5,NA,TRBV5-4,few,CASSLDTQQPQHF,TGTGCCAGCAGCTTGGATACTCAACAGCCCCAGCATTTT
TRBJ2-2,TRBD1,TRBV5-4,NA,CASSPPGQGPRSNTGELFF,TGTGCCAGCAGCCCCCCGGGACAGGGGCCGCGGAGCAACACCGGGGAGCTGTTTTTT
TRBJ2-2,NA,TRBV5-4,NA,CAIPLGRGRNTGELFF,TGTGCCATCCCCTTAGGGCGGGGTCGGAACACCGGGGAGCTGTTTTTT
TRBJ1-5,NA,TRBV28,NA,CASSSESRGGSSNQPQHF,TGTGCCAGCAGTTCGGAGAGTCGGGGAGGGAGTAGCAATCAGCCCCAGCATTTT
TRBJ2-7,TRBD1,TRBV28,NA,CASSPGTGVIEQYF,TGTGCCAGCAGTCCCGGGACAGGGGTGATCGAGCAGTACTTC
TRBJ2-1,TRBD2,TRBV19,NA,CASSPRLAGAVMEQFF,TGTGCCAGTAGTCCCCGACTAGCGGGGGCGGTCATGGAGCAGTTCTTC
TRBJ1-1,NA,TRBV7-9,NA,CASSFTGGTEAFF,TGTGCCAGCAGCTTTACCGGGGGCACTGAAGCTTTCTTT
TRBJ1-2,NA,TRBV19,NA,CASSEPRGTGYGYTF,TGTGCCAGTAGTGAACCAAGGGGTACCGGCTATGGCTACACCTTC
TRBJ2-1,NA,TRBV7-3,once,CASSLGPSSYNEQFF,TGTGCCAGCAGCTTAGGTCCTAGCTCCTACAATGAGCAGTTCTTC